Presented here are 26 T cell receptor beta chains from one specimen sequenced in a study of resident and recirculating memory T cells in vitiligo. Assay: immunoSEQ multiplex PCR; the TCRdb copy retains only in-frame clones and omits some. The table lists more than 70,000 clones, about 90% of them singletons. The sequenced material came from blood. The receptors stem from a male donor with vitiligo.

The rearrangement joins TRBV18 to TRBJ1-2; D is unclear. The length of the CDR3 is 13 residues. V was cut by 3 bases and J by 8 bases, with 13 bases left in between. From germline, CDR1 is KGHSH and CDR2 LQKENI. CDR3 coding DNA: TGTGCCAGCTCACCCGAGGCCACTTACGGCTACACCTTC. The encoded protein is CASSPEATYGYTF. Full variable domain (outside the CDR3, taken from reference TRBV18 and TRBJ1-2): NAGVMQNPRHLVRRRGQEARLRCSPMKGHSHVYWYRQLPEEGLKFMVYLQKENIIDESGMPKERFSAEFPKEGPSILRIQQVVRGDSAAYFCASSPEATYGYTFGSGTRLTVV.

The chain is built from TRBV28 and TRBJ2-7, with D possibly TRBD2 on 5 matching bases. The germline gives CDR1 MDHEN, CDR2 SYDVKM. Trimming removed 2 bases at V and 4 bases at J, with 12 bases between. The CDR3 is 14 amino acids. The DNA of the CDR3 is TGTGCCAGCAGTTTAAGAGGGTCTGGATACGAGCAGTACTTC. This codes for CASSLRGSGYEQYF.

Only a few counts were recorded for this clone. The CDR3 sequence is CSVEGNTEAFF. For the CDR3, the DNA is TGCAGCGTCGAGGGGAACACTGAAGCTTTCTTT. This sequence joins TRBV29-1 and TRBJ1-1; D gene uncertain. Trimming removed 6 bases from V and 1 base from J, with 6 bases in between. This CDR3 contains 11 residues. Germline V gene lookup returns CDR1 SQVTM and CDR2 ANQGSEA.

CDR3 protein: CASSARDYPTDTQYF. The CDR3 DNA is TGTGCCAGCAGCGCCCGGGACTACCCCACAGATACGCAGTATTTT. The chain uses TRBV9 and TRBJ2-3, with 7 bases that match TRBD2. CDR1 and CDR2 (germline): SGDLS, YYNGEE. The CDR3 sequence is 15 residues long. V was pared by 3 bases and J by 2 bases, with 6 bases of the junction left unmatched.

V gene TRBV7-3 combines with J gene TRBJ2-5, with a weak D call TRBD1 (6 bases). CDR1 SGHTA and CDR2 FQGTGA come from the germline V gene. This CDR3 region has 16 residues. The ends were cut back, 2 bases at V and 9 bases at J, with 22 bases in the middle. The CDR3 loop reads CASSLGAGTEAGAQYF. The CDR3 bases are TGTGCCAGCAGCTTAGGGGCCGGGACGGAAGCAGGGGCCCAGTACTTC.

The V call is TRBV6-5, the J call TRBJ1-2; D remains unclear. The germline CDR1 and CDR2 sequences are MNHEY and SVGAGI. V lost 0 bases, J lost 5 bases, and 13 bases lay in between. This CDR3 is 15 amino acids long. The CDR3 sequence: CASSYSRPGGYGYTF. The CDR3 coding sequence is TGTGCCAGCAGTTACTCGAGGCCCGGCGGGTATGGCTACACCTTC.

The chain employs TRBV19 and TRBJ1-1, with D hard to call. The CDR3 consists of 14 residues. CDR1 LNHDA and CDR2 SQIVND come from the germline V gene (reference sequence). V shed 1 base and J shed 5 bases, with 11 bases lying between them. The CDR3 coding sequence is TGTGCCAGTAGTATAGTCCTGAGAGGGACTGAAGCTTTCTTT. Translated, it gives CASSIVLRGTEAFF.

The V gene is TRBV4-1, the J gene TRBJ2-3, with TRBD1 matching 7 bases. V trimming: 0 bases; J trimming: 3 bases; junction bases outside the gene matches: 12. In germline, CDR1 is MGHRA, CDR2 YSYEKL. The CDR3 covers 18 residues. The CDR3 sequence is CASSQDAPGQQLTDTQYF. As DNA, the CDR3 is TGCGCCAGCAGCCAAGATGCGCCGGGACAGCAACTTACAGATACGCAGTATTTT.

The rearrangement uses TRBV29-1 and TRBJ2-4; unclear D gene. Trimming removed 3 bases at V and 1 base at J, with 10 bases between. Germline values: CDR1 SQVTM, CDR2 ANQGSEA. The CDR3 covers 14 residues. CDR3 coding DNA: TGCAGCGTTGATGGCGAGGAGGCCAAAAACATTCAGTACTTC. Its translation: CSVDGEEAKNIQYF.

V usage is TRBV11-3 and J usage is TRBJ2-1; TRBD2 matches at 9 bases. From germline, CDR1 is SGHNT and CDR2 YENEEA. There are 16 residues in the CDR3. V lost 5 bases, J lost 1 base, and 6 bases stayed unmatched. This chain's CDR3 is CASSHGLARSYNEQFF. The CDR3 DNA sequence: TGTGCCAGCAGCCACGGACTAGCGCGGTCCTACAATGAGCAGTTCTTC.

The chain joins TRBV6-5 to TRBJ1-2, with 11 bases fitting TRBD1. This CDR3 is 14 amino acids long. The V and J ends lost 5 bases and 3 bases, in that order; junction bases with no gene match: 2. Germline V gives CDR1 MNHEY, CDR2 SVGAGI. CDR3 in amino acids: CASSGTGGYYGYTF. CDR3 DNA sequence: TGTGCCAGCAGTGGGACAGGGGGTTACTATGGCTACACCTTC.

This clone is a singleton in its sample. Other DNA sequences in the same sample also yield this CDR3. J is TRBJ2-5 and V is TRBV4-2, with D maybe TRBD2 (5 bases). V dropped 0 bases and J dropped 4 bases, with 9 bases sitting between them. Germline lookup yields CDR1 LGHNA and CDR2 YNFKEQ. CDR3 size: 14 residues. CDR3 in DNA: TGTGCCAGCAGCCAAGAGGAGGTCCGAGAGACCCAGTACTTC. Protein sequence: CASSQEEVRETQYF.

The V and J genes are TRBV5-4 and TRBJ2-1; 16 positions agree with TRBD2. The CDR3 has 19 amino acids. CDR1 is SGHNT and CDR2 is YYREEE in the germline V gene (reference sequence). The junction had 12 bases not matched to a gene; V was cut back by 8 bases and J by 1 base. The CDR3 protein is CASRPRGLAGGASYNEQFF. In DNA form, the CDR3 reads TGTGCCAGTCGGCCTAGGGGACTAGCGGGAGGGGCGTCCTACAATGAGCAGTTCTTC. Filled out from reference TRBV5-4 and TRBJ2-1, the complete variable domain reads ETGVTQSPTHLIKTRGQQVTLRCSSQSGHNTVSWYQQALGQGPQFIFQYYREEENGRGNFPPRFSGLQFPNYSSELNVNALELDDSALYLCASRPRGLAGGASYNEQFFGPGTRLTVL.

The genes are TRBV6-6 and TRBJ1-1; 7 nucleotides agree with TRBD1. The CDR3 has 14 amino acids. Germline CDR1 is MNHNY and CDR2 is SVGAGI (reference sequence). After removal of 6 bases from V and 2 bases from J, the junction contained 6 bases not matched to a gene. CDR3 loop: CASSRGTANTEAFF. The CDR3 DNA sequence: TGTGCCAGCAGCCGAGGGACAGCCAACACTGAAGCTTTCTTT.

The chain is built from TRBV6-1 and TRBJ2-1; 7 bases line up with TRBD1. This CDR3 comprises 15 residues. The V gene end was trimmed by 4 bases and the J gene end by 9 bases; junction bases not matched to a gene: 12. From germline, CDR1 is MNHNS and CDR2 SASEGT. Written as DNA, the CDR3 is TGTGCCAGCAGTGGGGGCAGGGGGTTTTCCGGTGAGCAGTTCTTC. Encoded protein: CASSGGRGFSGEQFF.

This clone was observed a single time. The CDR3 nucleotides read TGTGCCAGCAGCTTAGTGAGGAAACTAGCGGGGGGTGATACGCAGTATTTT. Protein sequence: CASSLVRKLAGGDTQYF. The rearrangement uses TRBV7-6 and TRBJ2-3; 12 nucleotides align to TRBD2. Germline values: CDR1 SGHVS, CDR2 FNYEAQ. CDR3 length: 17 amino acids. J lost 6 bases, V lost 1 base, and 8 bases had no gene match.

This chain joins TRBV7-8 and TRBJ1-1; TRBD1 agrees at 8 bases. J lost 4 bases, V lost 8 bases, and 9 bases had no gene match. The length of the CDR3 is 14 residues. From germline, CDR1 is SGHVS and CDR2 FQNEAQ. The CDR3 DNA sequence: TGTGCCAGCCTTCCCAGGGGGCTGAGCACTGAAGCTTTCTTT. Amino acids: CASLPRGLSTEAFF.

This chain uses TRBV11-2 with TRBJ1-3; 8 nucleotides agree with TRBD1. Germline V gene data show CDR1 as SGHAT and CDR2 as FQNNGV. After removal of 5 bases from V and 4 bases from J, the junction contained 7 bases not matched to a gene. The CDR3 extends over 15 amino acids. The CDR3, as DNA: TGTGCCAGCAGCCCCTCCAGGGGGCAAGGAAACACCATATATTTT. Protein sequence: CASSPSRGQGNTIYF.

This clone has a single count. The J gene is TRBJ2-3, the V gene TRBV6-4, with D tentatively TRBD2 (6 bases). This CDR3 comprises 17 residues. Looked up from germline, CDR1 is MRHNA and CDR2 is SNTAGT. V lost 2 bases and J lost 7, with 22 bases in between. CDR3 region: CASSDRGGGLTKNTQYF. The CDR3 DNA sequence: TGTGCCAGCAGTGACAGGGGTGGGGGACTTACAAAAAATACGCAGTATTTT.

With regard to this clone: A read error may account for a junction end that differs from germline. This chain links TRBV12-5 with TRBJ1-1, with 10 nucleotides matching TRBD1. The V gene's germline CDR1 is LGHNT and CDR2 FRNRAP. This CDR3 is 16 amino acids long. CDR3 sequence: CASGQNPGQGNSEAFF. CDR3 DNA: TGTGCTAGTGGACAAAATCCGGGACAGGGGAACTCTGAAGCTTTCTTT.

The gene calls are TRBV18 and TRBJ2-3; 9 bases are shared with TRBD2. The CDR3 has 16 amino acids. CDR1 and CDR2 (germline): KGHSH, LQKENI. With V trimmed by 4 bases and J by 5 bases, 10 bases remained unmatched. This CDR3 reads CASSLGLALRGDTQYF. CDR3 coding DNA: TGTGCCAGCTCACTGGGACTAGCTCTTCGTGGAGATACGCAGTATTTT.

The chain is built from TRBV7-9 and TRBJ1-2, with D hard to call. The CDR3 totals 14 residues. Germline V gene data show CDR1 as SEHNR and CDR2 as FQNEAQ (reference sequence). Trimming cost V 1 base and J 4 bases, with 10 bases left between them. CDR3 nucleotide sequence: TGTGCCAGCAGCTTAGTAAGCGGACCCTATGGCTACACCTTC. Translating it yields CASSLVSGPYGYTF.

This clone was picked up one time. The chain uses TRBV13 and TRBJ1-4, with TRBD1 as a possible D gene (5 bases). Trimming cost V 5 bases and J 5 bases, with 15 bases left between them. The length of the CDR3 is 15 residues. Germline V CDR1 and CDR2: PRHDT, FYEKMQ (reference sequence). The CDR3 reads CASSARGNSNEKLFF. CDR3 in DNA: TGTGCCAGCAGCGCCCGGGGGAACAGCAATGAAAAACTGTTTTTT.

The DNA of the CDR3 is TGTGCCAGCAGCTTAACCCCCGGGACAGGTAATCAGCCCCAGCATTTT. Translation: CASSLTPGTGNQPQHF. This chain connects TRBV7-9 to TRBJ1-5, with 8 positions matching TRBD1. The trim removed 2 bases at V and 4 bases at J, leaving 7 bases unmatched. Looked up from germline, CDR1 is SEHNR and CDR2 is FQNEAQ (reference sequence). This CDR3 contains 16 residues.

The V gene is TRBV10-3, the J gene TRBJ2-1; D ambiguous. With 4 bases removed from V and 8 bases from J, the gap between germline ends came to 6 bases. The CDR3 totals 11 residues. CDR1 and CDR2 (germline): ENHRY, SYGVKD. The CDR3 reads CAISGIYEQFF. The CDR3 DNA reads as TGTGCCATCAGTGGTATCTATGAGCAGTTCTTC.

The chain uses TRBV25-1 and TRBJ1-1, with D perhaps TRBD1 (5 bases). CDR1 and CDR2 from the germline V gene are MGHDK and SYGVNS. This CDR3 comprises 15 residues. The V end lost 2 bases, the J end lost 5 bases, and 15 bases lay between the germline ends. CDR3 in DNA: TGTGCCAGCAGTGAAGGCAGGGAAGTGAGGACTGAAGCTTTCTTT. Residues: CASSEGREVRTEAFF.